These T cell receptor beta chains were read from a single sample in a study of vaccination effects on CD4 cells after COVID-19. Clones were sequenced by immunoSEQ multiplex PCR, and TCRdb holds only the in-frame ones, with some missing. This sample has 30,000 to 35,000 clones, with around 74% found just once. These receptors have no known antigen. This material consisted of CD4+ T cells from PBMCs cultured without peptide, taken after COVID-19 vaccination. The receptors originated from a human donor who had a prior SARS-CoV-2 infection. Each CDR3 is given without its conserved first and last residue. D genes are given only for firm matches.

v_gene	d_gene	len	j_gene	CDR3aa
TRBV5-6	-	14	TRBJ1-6	ASSRGGLWWNSPLH
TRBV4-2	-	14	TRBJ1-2	ASSQDWGQVSHGYT
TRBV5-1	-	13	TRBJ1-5	ASSLAGQPNQPQH
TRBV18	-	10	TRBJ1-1	ASSPRDAEAF
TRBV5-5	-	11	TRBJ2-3	ASSPIPGDTQY
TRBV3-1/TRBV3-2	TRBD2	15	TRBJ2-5	ASSQPGLAGVQETQY
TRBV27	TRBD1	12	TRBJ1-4	ASSLQGAGEKLF
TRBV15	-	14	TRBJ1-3	ATSRETAYSGNTIY
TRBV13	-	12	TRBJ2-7	ASSPWGRRYEQY
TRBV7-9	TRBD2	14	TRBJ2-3	ASMRETVVRSDTQY
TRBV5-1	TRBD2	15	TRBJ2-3	ASSLGPTSGSTDTQY
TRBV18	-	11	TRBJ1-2	ASSPLGGEGYT
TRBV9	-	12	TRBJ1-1	ASSVNRDNTEAF
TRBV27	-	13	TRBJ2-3	ASSLYGSSTDTQY
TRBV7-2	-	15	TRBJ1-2	ASSLGFRSRSYNGYT
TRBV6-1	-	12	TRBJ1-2	ASSEFRGSYGYT
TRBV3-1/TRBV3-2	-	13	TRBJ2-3	ASSPRVSTTDTQY
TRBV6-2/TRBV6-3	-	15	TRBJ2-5	ASSYRFPGAYQETQY
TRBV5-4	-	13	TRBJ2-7	ASSLPGLASYEQY
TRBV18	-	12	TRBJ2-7	ASSPPVKNYEQY
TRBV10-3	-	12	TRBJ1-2	AISESRGSYGYT
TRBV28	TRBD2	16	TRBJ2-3	ASSPIPGLAGATDTQY